One sample yielded the 22 T cell receptor beta chains listed below, sequenced in a study of vaccination and CD4 T cells after COVID-19. Time point defined: late sampling 161 to 241 days after vaccination in a few convalescent patients. Treatment here: approximately nine-day PBMC culture with coronavirus spike peptide pools or control peptides (ViraFEST assay). Sequenced with the Oncomine TCR Beta short-read assay was DNA taken from cultured CD4+ T cells. TCRdb re-called the PCR reads through MiXCR, storing one row per CDR3 protein. The sample carries more than 15,000 distinct CDR3 sequences, over 45% recorded once. Their cognate antigens are unknown. Here the sequenced sample was CD4+ T cells from blood, cultured in vitro, taken about 7 months after SARS-CoV-2 vaccination. These receptors were collected from a human donor who had recovered from COVID-19.

V and J are TRBV6-4 and TRBJ2-1, with TRBD2 matching over 7 bases. The CDR3 has 15 residues. CDR1 and CDR2 (germline): MRHNA, SNTAGT. The CDR3 is CAQSWREYRFNEQFF. DNA of the CDR3: TGTGCTCAAAGCTGGCGGGAGTATAGGTTCAATGAGCAGTTCTTC.

The CDR3 nucleotides are TGTGCCAGCGGCGTGACAGGGGACGCACCCCTCCACTTT. It encodes CASGVTGDAPLHF. The chain links TRBV7-9 to TRBJ1-6; 8 bases fit TRBD1. The CDR3 contains 13 residues. Germline CDR1 SEHNR, CDR2 FQNEAQ (reference sequence). V was pared by 8 bases and J by 11 bases, with 8 bases of the junction left unmatched.

The CDR3 nucleotides are TGTGCCAGCAGTCCGGGACAGGGGTTGTACGAGCAGTACTTC. The encoded protein is CASSPGQGLYEQYF. The V gene is TRBV12-3 or TRBV12-4, the J gene TRBJ2-7; 10 bases are shared with TRBD1. There are 14 residues in the CDR3. V was pared by 5 bases and J by 4 bases, with 5 bases of the junction left unmatched.

This chain links TRBV20-1 with TRBJ1-2; tentatively, D is TRBD1 (6 bases). Germline CDR1 DFQATT, CDR2 SNEGSKA (reference sequence). Between the trimmed V and J ends, which lost 4 bases and 1 base, there was a span of 10 bases. The CDR3 runs 13 residues. CDR3 sequence: CSATGHFNYGYTF. CDR3 DNA: TGCAGTGCTACGGGACATTTTAACTATGGCTACACCTTC.

This chain uses TRBV2 with TRBJ2-3; a weak D match, TRBD1 (5 bases). V was clipped by 7 bases and J by 1 base, with 12 bases between them. The CDR3 sequence is 14 residues long. Germline V gives CDR1 SNHLY, CDR2 FYNNEI. Written as DNA, the CDR3 is TGTGCCAGCACTCCCCAACAGGGCACAGATACGCAGTATTTT. Protein product: CASTPQQGTDTQYF.

This clonotype was seen ten or more times. The chain joins TRBV20-1 to TRBJ1-6; maybe TRBD1 (6 bases). Germline V gene lookup returns CDR1 DFQATT and CDR2 SNEGSKA (reference sequence). This CDR3 region has 14 residues. Trimming shortened V by 3 bases and J by 10 bases, and 16 bases separated the two germline ends. The CDR3 region has the DNA TGCAGTGCTAGGGACACGCGGGGGCAGTCACCCCTCCACTTT. Translated: CSARDTRGQSPLHF.

This clonotype turned up a few times. The CDR3 DNA reads TGCAGTGCTAGAGCCTTCGGATGGGGCAGCAATCAGCCCCAGCATTTT. This translates into CSARAFGWGSNQPQHF. The chain is built from TRBV20-1 and TRBJ1-5, with D possibly TRBD1 on 5 matching bases. The germline gives CDR1 DFQATT, CDR2 SNEGSKA (reference sequence). The CDR3 spans 16 residues. Between the trimmed V and J ends, which lost 1 base and 1 base, there was a span of 14 bases.

The V call is TRBV19, the J call TRBJ1-5; D ambiguous. V gave up 5 bases and J gave up 3 bases, with 8 bases separating them. Germline CDR1 LNHDA, CDR2 SQIVND (reference sequence). This CDR3 region has 13 residues. CDR3 bases: TGTGCCAGTAGTGTCCCTGCCAATCAGCCCCAGCATTTT. Its translation: CASSVPANQPQHF.

In its sample, this clonotype was seen once. V is TRBV10-3 and J is TRBJ2-3; D is unclear. From germline, CDR1 is ENHRY and CDR2 SYGVKD. The CDR3 covers 15 residues. Trimming removed 4 bases from V and 0 bases from J, with 11 bases in between. Here the CDR3 reads CAISGSLTSTDTQYF. DNA of the CDR3: TGTGCCATCAGTGGATCACTAACTAGCACAGATACGCAGTATTTT.

The chain joins TRBV27 to TRBJ1-2; TRBD1 matches 9 bases. In germline, CDR1 is MNHEY, CDR2 SMNVEV (reference sequence). V lost 10 bases and J lost 8; bases outside the gene matches: 14. The CDR3 spans 14 residues. This CDR3 is CATRSWGQGGGYTF. The CDR3 DNA follows: TGTGCCACCAGATCCTGGGGACAGGGAGGGGGCTACACCTTC.

This clonotype appeared a single time. V usage is TRBV7-9 and J usage is TRBJ2-1; perhaps TRBD2 as D (6 bases). Germline loops: CDR1 SEHNR, CDR2 FQNEAQ (reference sequence). The V end lost 0 bases, the J end lost 3 bases, and 9 bases lay between the germline ends. The CDR3 length is 15 residues. CDR3 loop: CASSLALGGYNEQFF. CDR3 nucleotides: TGTGCCAGCAGCTTAGCGCTGGGGGGCTACAATGAGCAGTTCTTC.

The V gene is TRBV6-1, the J gene TRBJ2-3; D is unclear. Per germline, CDR1 MNHNS and CDR2 SASEGT. CDR3 length: 17 amino acids. Trimming removed 10 bases from V and 0 bases from J, with 23 bases in between. CDR3 sequence (DNA): TGTGCCACCCGACGGGCGTTGTCGGCCACTAGCACAGATACGCAGTATTTT. Its protein product is CATRRALSATSTDTQYF.

The rearrangement joins TRBV7-9 to TRBJ1-2; D possibly corresponds to TRBD1 (6 bases). Germline V gene lookup returns CDR1 SEHNR and CDR2 FQNEAQ (reference sequence). The V end lost 3 bases, the J end lost 3 bases, and 8 bases lay between the germline ends. This CDR3 contains 13 residues. The CDR3 nucleotides read TGTGCCAGCAGCTTGGACAGCCACTATGGCTACACCTTC. It codes for CASSLDSHYGYTF.

The chain carries TRBV20-1 and TRBJ1-5; TRBD1 is a possible D gene (5 bases). Germline V gene sequence: CDR1 DFQATT, CDR2 SNEGSKA (reference sequence). V shed 5 bases and J shed 5 bases, with 10 bases lying between them. This CDR3 is 12 amino acids long. DNA of the CDR3: TGCAGTGCTCTGGGGGGAGATCAGCCCCAGCATTTT. Translation: CSALGGDQPQHF.

This clonotype was detected only a few times. The chain joins TRBV7-2 to TRBJ1-2; possibly TRBD1 for D (6 bases). The CDR3 length is 15 residues. V shed 6 bases and J shed 4 bases, with 18 bases lying between them. The germline V gene encodes CDR1 SGHTA and CDR2 FQGNSA. CDR3 sequence: CASSQRGGAGYGYTF. In DNA, the CDR3 is TGTGCCAGCAGTCAGCGGGGGGGCGCTGGCTATGGCTACACCTTC.

The J gene is TRBJ1-2, the V gene TRBV7-9; no clear D gene. CDR3 length equals 14 residues. Germline CDR1 SEHNR, CDR2 FQNEAQ (reference sequence). V lost 2 bases, J lost 4 bases, and 11 bases lay in between. CDR3 sequence (DNA): TGTGCCAGCAGCTTACTGGATAGTACCTATGGCTACACCTTC. Protein: CASSLLDSTYGYTF. Using reference TRBV7-9 and TRBJ1-2 for the parts outside the CDR3, the full variable domain is DTGVSQNPRHKITKRGQNVTFRCDPISEHNRLYWYRQTLGQGPEFLTYFQNEAQLEKSRLLSDRFSAERPKGSFSTLEIQRTEQGDSAMYLCASSLLDSTYGYTFGSGTRLTVV.

This clonotype is large in the sample. The chain carries TRBV20-1 and TRBJ2-7, with 11 positions matching TRBD1. CDR1 DFQATT and CDR2 SNEGSKA come from the germline V gene (reference sequence). The CDR3 consists of 16 residues. Losses at the gene ends were 4 bases for V and 2 bases for J; bases not matched to a gene: 10. CDR3 protein: CSAKSPLGQGAYEQYF. In DNA form, the CDR3 reads TGCAGTGCTAAGTCCCCCCTGGGACAGGGGGCCTACGAGCAGTACTTC.

The chain employs TRBV7-9 and TRBJ2-7, with a tentative D call TRBD1 (5 bases). Trimming took 0 bases from V and 3 from J, leaving 15 bases between them. The CDR3 length is 16 residues. Germline V CDR1 and CDR2: SEHNR, FQNEAQ (reference sequence). CDR3 sequence reads: CASSLASVYGHYEQYF. CDR3 DNA: TGTGCCAGCAGCTTAGCGTCAGTATACGGACACTACGAGCAGTACTTC.

Only a few counts were recorded for this clonotype. This chain uses TRBV7-9 with TRBJ1-2, with 12 bases fitting TRBD1. CDR3 length: 14 residues. The germline CDR1 and CDR2 sequences are SEHNR and FQNEAQ (reference sequence). V trimming: 5 bases; J trimming: 9 bases; junction bases outside the gene matches: 7. The CDR3 DNA is TGTGCCAGCAGCCCTGGGACAGGGGGCATGAGCTACACCTTC. Its translation is CASSPGTGGMSYTF.

The chain recombines TRBV27 with TRBJ2-1, with 14 bases fitting TRBD2. The germline gives CDR1 MNHEY, CDR2 SMNVEV (reference sequence). V shed 5 bases and J 5 bases; nucleotides not matched to a gene: 8. CDR3 length equals 17 residues. The CDR3 DNA follows: TGTGCCAGCAGTCTACTGGGACTAGCGGGGGCGAACAATGAGCAGTTCTTC. This gives the protein CASSLLGLAGANNEQFF.

This clonotype was recorded a few times. V and J are TRBV6-2 or TRBV6-3 and TRBJ2-5; D gene uncertain. The germline V gene encodes CDR1 MNHEY and CDR2 SVGEGT. The length of the CDR3 is 14 residues. With 6 bases removed from V and 5 bases from J, the gap between germline ends came to 16 bases. CDR3 in DNA: TGTGCCAGCAGAACCCGACGGGTCTCGGAGACCCAGTACTTC. As protein: CASRTRRVSETQYF.

The V gene is TRBV20-1, the J gene TRBJ2-7; 7 bases line up with TRBD2. The CDR3 spans 17 residues. With 3 bases clipped from V and 5 bases from J, the junction kept 19 bases outside the gene matches. CDR1 DFQATT and CDR2 SNEGSKA come from the germline V gene (reference sequence). The CDR3 DNA reads as TGCAGTGCTAGGGCCCGGATGGGAGGCGGGAGTATCCACGAGCAGTACTTC. Translating gives CSARARMGGGSIHEQYF.